This record concerns one T cell receptor (beta chain) sequence. This CDR3 is built from 16 residues. Germline values: CDR1 SGHTS, CDR2 YDEGEE. Trimming left V 6 bases short and J 0 bases short, with 16 bases between. The data are from a study of T cell changes during pregnancy in multiple sclerosis. TCRdb keeps only in-frame clones here, not all; method: immunoSEQ multiplex PCR. In the table there are fewer than 45,000 clones, 91% of which are singletons. The source is a female donor in good health, enrolled as a control in a pregnancy study. The rearrangement uses TRBV5-8 and TRBJ2-1; no clear D gene. The sequences come from CD4+ T cells from peripheral blood mononuclear cells, collected in the second trimester of pregnancy. CDR3 nucleotide sequence: TGTGCCAGCACCCAATTGAGGTTGGCCTCCTACAATGAGCAGTTCTTC. Protein product: CASTQLRLASYNEQFF. The complete variable domain, with remaining parts taken from reference TRBV5-8 and TRBJ2-1, reads EAGVTQSPTHLIKTRGQQATLRCSPISGHTSVYWYQQALGLGLQFLLWYDEGEERNRGNFPPRFSGRQFPNYSSELNVNALELEDSALYLCASTQLRLASYNEQFFGPGTRLTVL.